These 11 T cell receptor beta chains were sequenced from one sample in a study of blood T cell repertoires in COVID-19. The assay was immunoSEQ multiplex PCR, and TCRdb's table has in-frame clones only and misses some. The sample carries about 60,000 clones, about three quarters recorded once. Sequenced material: peripheral blood. The receptors derive from a man younger than 40 with COVID-19, enrolled during active disease.

The J gene is TRBJ1-2, the V gene TRBV28; the match to TRBD1 covers 7 bases. This CDR3 has 15 residues. From germline, CDR1 is MDHEN and CDR2 SYDVKM. V trimming: 5 bases; J trimming: 2 bases; junction bases outside the gene matches: 8. The CDR3 loop reads CASSPTGQRNYGYTF. The CDR3 nucleotides are TGTGCCAGCAGTCCGACGGGACAGAGAAACTATGGCTACACCTTC.

The chain is built from TRBV4-3 and TRBJ2-1, with a tentative D call TRBD1 (5 bases). Germline V gives CDR1 LGHNA, CDR2 YSLEER. V lost 0 bases and J 8 bases, leaving 17 bases between the germline ends. The CDR3 is made up of 16 amino acids. For the CDR3, the DNA is TGCGCCAGCAGCCAAGACAGGGCCTACCGAGGCGATGAGCAGTTCTTC. This sequence encodes CASSQDRAYRGDEQFF.

The gene calls are TRBV5-4 and TRBJ2-7; 9 bases map to TRBD2. This CDR3 is 14 amino acids long. After removal of 0 bases from V and 7 bases from J, the junction contained 5 bases not matched to a gene. The germline gives CDR1 SGHNT, CDR2 YYREEE (reference sequence). CDR3 residues: CASSLVAGGREQYF. Written as DNA, the CDR3 is TGTGCCAGCAGCTTGGTGGCGGGAGGGAGGGAGCAGTACTTC.

This chain uses TRBV13 with TRBJ2-2; possible D gene TRBD1, 6 bases. The CDR3 is 15 amino acids. In germline, CDR1 is PRHDT, CDR2 FYEKMQ (reference sequence). Trimming shortened V by 5 bases and J by 1 base, and 11 bases separated the two germline ends. The CDR3 nucleotides are TGTGCCAGCAGCGGTGGGGGCAGGAACACCGGGGAGCTGTTTTTT. Translated, it gives CASSGGGRNTGELFF.

V is TRBV6-6 and J is TRBJ1-6; the match to TRBD1 covers 8 bases. Germline V gene sequence: CDR1 MNHNY, CDR2 SVGAGI (reference sequence). The length of the CDR3 is 15 residues. Trimming cost V 0 bases and J 11 bases; bases outside gene matches: 6. Here the CDR3 reads CASSYSPDRATPLHF. CDR3 in DNA: TGTGCCAGCAGTTACTCTCCGGACAGGGCAACACCCCTCCACTTT.

This chain links TRBV11-2 with TRBJ2-3; no clear D. This CDR3 is built from 12 residues. The V end was cut by 3 bases, the J end by 3 bases, with 4 bases between. Germline lookup yields CDR1 SGHAT and CDR2 FQNNGV. The CDR3 here is CASSFGTDTQYF. As DNA, the CDR3 is TGTGCCAGCAGCTTCGGGACAGATACGCAGTATTTT.

This clone was observed a single time. J is TRBJ2-3 and V is TRBV28; maybe TRBD1 (5 bases). The V and J ends lost 1 base and 0 bases respectively, with 8 bases between them. In germline, CDR1 is MDHEN, CDR2 SYDVKM. The CDR3 runs to 15 residues. The CDR3 DNA is TGTGCCAGCAGTTTATACAGGACAAGCACAGATACGCAGTATTTT. This translates into CASSLYRTSTDTQYF.

The chain carries TRBV2 and TRBJ2-7; 7 bases align to TRBD1. With 6 bases clipped from V and 6 bases from J, the junction kept 11 bases outside the gene matches. CDR3 size: 14 residues. Germline V CDR1 and CDR2: SNHLY, FYNNEI. The CDR3 bases are TGTGCCAGCAGAGAACCCGGCCAGGGGGTCGAGCAGTACTTC. Residues: CASREPGQGVEQYF. Full variable domain (rest looked up from reference TRBV2 and TRBJ2-7): EPEVTQTPSHQVTQMGQEVILRCVPISNHLYFYWYRQILGQKVEFLVSFYNNEISEKSEIFDDQFSVERPDGSNFTLKIRSTKLEDSAMYFCASREPGQGVEQYFGPGTRLTVT.

J is TRBJ2-7 and V is TRBV28; the D is unclear. This CDR3 contains 13 residues. Germline-derived CDR1 and CDR2 are MDHEN and SYDVKM. V was trimmed by 6 bases and J by 0 bases, leaving 9 bases between them. Here the CDR3 DNA reads TGTGCCAGCAGCGTCTCCAGCTCCTACGAGCAGTACTTC. It encodes CASSVSSSYEQYF.

The chain is built from TRBV18 and TRBJ2-7; D unresolved. Germline V gene sequence: CDR1 KGHSH, CDR2 LQKENI. V was cut by 2 bases and J by 0 bases, with 8 bases left in between. CDR3 length: 14 amino acids. For the CDR3, the DNA is TGTGCCAGCTCACCAGAGACTCCCTCCTACGAGCAGTACTTC. It encodes CASSPETPSYEQYF. Using reference TRBV18 and TRBJ2-7 for the parts outside the CDR3, the full variable domain is NAGVMQNPRHLVRRRGQEARLRCSPMKGHSHVYWYRQLPEEGLKFMVYLQKENIIDESGMPKERFSAEFPKEGPSILRIQQVVRGDSAAYFCASSPETPSYEQYFGPGTRLTVT.

The chain recombines TRBV6-4 with TRBJ1-3, with 7 bases aligning to TRBD1. Per the germline V gene, CDR1 is MRHNA and CDR2 is SNTAGT. V shed 3 bases, J shed 2 bases, and the junction held 4 bases outside the gene matches. The CDR3 is 15 residues long. For the CDR3, the DNA is TGTGCCAGCAGTGAGGACAGGAATGCTGGAAACACCATATATTTT. It yields the protein CASSEDRNAGNTIYF.